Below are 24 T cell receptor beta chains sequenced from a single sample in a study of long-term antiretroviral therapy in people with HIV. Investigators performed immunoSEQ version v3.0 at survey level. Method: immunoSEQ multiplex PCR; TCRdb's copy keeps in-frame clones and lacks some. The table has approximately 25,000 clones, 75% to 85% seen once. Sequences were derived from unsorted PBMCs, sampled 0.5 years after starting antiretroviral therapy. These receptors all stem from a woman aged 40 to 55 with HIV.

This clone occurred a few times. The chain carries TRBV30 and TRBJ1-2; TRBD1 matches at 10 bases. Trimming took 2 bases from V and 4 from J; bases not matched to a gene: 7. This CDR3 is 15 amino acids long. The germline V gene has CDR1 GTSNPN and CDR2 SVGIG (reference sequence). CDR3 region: CAWSLGTGAGYGYTF. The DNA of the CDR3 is TGTGCCTGGAGTCTTGGGACAGGGGCCGGCTATGGCTACACCTTC.

CDR3 sequence reads: CASSPRGAADTQYF. The DNA for the CDR3 is TGTGCCAGCAGCCCCCGAGGGGCCGCAGATACGCAGTATTTT. This rearrangement joins TRBV14 to TRBJ2-3, with D tentatively TRBD1 or TRBD2 (5 bases each). Germline CDR1 is SGHDN and CDR2 is FVKESK. The CDR3 is 14 amino acids. Between the trimmed V and J ends, which lost 4 bases and 4 bases, there was a span of 12 bases.

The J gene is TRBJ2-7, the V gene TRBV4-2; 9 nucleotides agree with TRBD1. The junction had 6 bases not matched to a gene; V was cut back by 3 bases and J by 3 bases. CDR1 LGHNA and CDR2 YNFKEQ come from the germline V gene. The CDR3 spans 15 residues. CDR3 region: CASSQPTGGGYEQYF. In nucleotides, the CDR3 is TGTGCCAGCAGCCAGCCTACAGGGGGCGGCTACGAGCAGTACTTC.

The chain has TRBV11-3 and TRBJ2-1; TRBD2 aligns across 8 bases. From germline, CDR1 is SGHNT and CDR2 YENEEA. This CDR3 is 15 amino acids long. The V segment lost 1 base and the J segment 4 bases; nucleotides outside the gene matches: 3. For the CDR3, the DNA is TGTGCCAGCAGCTTAGGCGGGGGGCGTTACAATGAGCAGTTCTTC. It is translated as CASSLGGGRYNEQFF.

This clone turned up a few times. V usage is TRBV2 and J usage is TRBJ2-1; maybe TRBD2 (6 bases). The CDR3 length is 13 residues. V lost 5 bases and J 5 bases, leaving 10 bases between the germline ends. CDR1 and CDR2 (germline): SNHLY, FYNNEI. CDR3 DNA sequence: TGTGCCAGCAGTTTCTTAGCGGACAATGAGCAGTTCTTC. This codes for CASSFLADNEQFF.

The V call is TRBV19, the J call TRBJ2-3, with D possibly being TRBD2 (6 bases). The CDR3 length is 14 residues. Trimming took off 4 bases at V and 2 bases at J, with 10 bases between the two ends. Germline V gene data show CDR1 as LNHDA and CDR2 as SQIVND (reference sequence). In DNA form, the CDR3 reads TGTGCCAGTAGTACGGGACTTCACACAGATACGCAGTATTTT. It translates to CASSTGLHTDTQYF.

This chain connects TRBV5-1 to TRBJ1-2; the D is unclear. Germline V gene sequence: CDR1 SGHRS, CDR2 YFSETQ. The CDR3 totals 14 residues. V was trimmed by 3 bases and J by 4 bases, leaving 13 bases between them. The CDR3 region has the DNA TGCGCCAGCAGCTCCCTGACATCCTCCTATGGCTACACCTTC. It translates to CASSSLTSSYGYTF.

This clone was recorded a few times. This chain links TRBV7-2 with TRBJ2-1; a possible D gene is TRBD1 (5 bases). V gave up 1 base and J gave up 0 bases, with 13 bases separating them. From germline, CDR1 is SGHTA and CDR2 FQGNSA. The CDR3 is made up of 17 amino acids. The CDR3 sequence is CASSLGVWGGSYNEQFF. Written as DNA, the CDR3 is TGTGCCAGCAGCTTAGGGGTATGGGGCGGCTCCTACAATGAGCAGTTCTTC.

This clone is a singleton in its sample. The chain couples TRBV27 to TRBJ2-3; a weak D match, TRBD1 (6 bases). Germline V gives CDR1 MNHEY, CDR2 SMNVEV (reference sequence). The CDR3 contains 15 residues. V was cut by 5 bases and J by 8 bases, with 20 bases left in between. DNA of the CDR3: TGTGCCAGCAGTCTCAGGGGCCTACCAACTGGTACGCAGTATTTT. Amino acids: CASSLRGLPTGTQYF.

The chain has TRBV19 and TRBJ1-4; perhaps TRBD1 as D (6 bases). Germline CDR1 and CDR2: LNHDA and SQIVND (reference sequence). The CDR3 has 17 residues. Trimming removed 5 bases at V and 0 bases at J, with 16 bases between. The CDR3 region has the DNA TGTGCCAGTAGTGGGGACAAAACCTCCGCAACTAATGAAAAACTGTTTTTT. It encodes CASSGDKTSATNEKLFF.

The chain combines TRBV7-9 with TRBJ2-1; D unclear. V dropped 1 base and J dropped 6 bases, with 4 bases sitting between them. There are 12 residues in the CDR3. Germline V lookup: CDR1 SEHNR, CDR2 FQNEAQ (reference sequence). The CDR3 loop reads CASSLGVNEQFF. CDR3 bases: TGTGCCAGCAGCTTAGGCGTCAATGAGCAGTTCTTC.

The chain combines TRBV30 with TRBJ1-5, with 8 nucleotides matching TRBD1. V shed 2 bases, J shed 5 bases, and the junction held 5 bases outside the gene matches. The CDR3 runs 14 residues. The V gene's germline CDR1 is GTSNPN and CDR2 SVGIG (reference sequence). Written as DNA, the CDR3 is TGTGCCTGGAGTCCGGACAGGGAGGATCAGCCCCAGCATTTT. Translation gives CAWSPDREDQPQHF.

CDR3 nucleotides: TGTGCCAGCAGCGCCTTGACAGGGGGAATTGGAAAGACCCAGTACTTC. It codes for CASSALTGGIGKTQYF. The chain combines TRBV7-2 with TRBJ2-5, with 9 bases lining up with TRBD1. CDR1 is SGHTA and CDR2 is FQGNSA in the germline V gene. V was clipped by 5 bases and J by 6 bases; unmatched bases: 13. The CDR3 runs to 16 residues.

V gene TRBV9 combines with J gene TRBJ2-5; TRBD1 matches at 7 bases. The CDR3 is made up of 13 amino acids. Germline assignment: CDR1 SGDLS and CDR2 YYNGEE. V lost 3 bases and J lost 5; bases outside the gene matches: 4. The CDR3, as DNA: TGTGCCAGCAGCGGACAGGGTTTGGAGACCCAGTACTTC. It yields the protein CASSGQGLETQYF.

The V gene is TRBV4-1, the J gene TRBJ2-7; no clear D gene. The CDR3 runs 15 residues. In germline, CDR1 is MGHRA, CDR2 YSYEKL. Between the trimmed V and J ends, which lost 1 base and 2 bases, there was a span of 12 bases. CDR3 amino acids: CASSQVDQQAYEQYF. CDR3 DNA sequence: TGCGCCAGCAGCCAAGTGGACCAGCAGGCCTACGAGCAGTACTTC.

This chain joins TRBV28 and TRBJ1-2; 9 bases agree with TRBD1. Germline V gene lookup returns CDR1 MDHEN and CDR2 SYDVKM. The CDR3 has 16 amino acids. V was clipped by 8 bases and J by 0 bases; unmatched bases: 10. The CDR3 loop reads CASQTGTGKANYGYTF. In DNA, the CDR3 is TGTGCCAGCCAAACCGGGACAGGGAAAGCTAACTATGGCTACACCTTC.

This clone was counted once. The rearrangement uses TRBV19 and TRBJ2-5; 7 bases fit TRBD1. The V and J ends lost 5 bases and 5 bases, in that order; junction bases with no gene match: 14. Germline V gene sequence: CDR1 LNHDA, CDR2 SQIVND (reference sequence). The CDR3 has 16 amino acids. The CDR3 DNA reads TGTGCCAGTAGTGGGCATATAGGGGGCCTTACCGAGACCCAGTACTTC. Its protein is CASSGHIGGLTETQYF.

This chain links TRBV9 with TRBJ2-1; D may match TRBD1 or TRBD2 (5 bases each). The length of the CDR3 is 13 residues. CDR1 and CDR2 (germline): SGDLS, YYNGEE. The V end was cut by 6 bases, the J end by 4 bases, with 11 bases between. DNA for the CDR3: TGTGCCAGCACCGGGACGAAGTACAATGAGCAGTTCTTC. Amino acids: CASTGTKYNEQFF.

DNA for the CDR3: TGTGCCAGCAGCGGCGGGGGGGGCATGGAAAAACTGTTTTTT. Amino acid sequence: CASSGGGGMEKLFF. This chain joins TRBV9 and TRBJ1-4, with TRBD1 as a possible D gene (6 bases). The ends were cut back, 3 bases at V and 8 bases at J, with 14 bases in the middle. CDR3 length equals 14 residues. Germline CDR1 SGDLS, CDR2 YYNGEE.

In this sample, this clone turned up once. The CDR3 sequence is CASSWDYQTSTDTQYF. The CDR3 nucleotides are TGTGCCAGCAGCTGGGACTACCAAACTAGCACAGATACGCAGTATTTT. V usage is TRBV5-4 and J usage is TRBJ2-3, with TRBD2 matching 7 bases. The CDR3 covers 16 residues. Trimming removed 3 bases from V and 0 bases from J; junction bases left unmatched: 7. Germline loops: CDR1 SGHNT, CDR2 YYREEE (reference sequence).

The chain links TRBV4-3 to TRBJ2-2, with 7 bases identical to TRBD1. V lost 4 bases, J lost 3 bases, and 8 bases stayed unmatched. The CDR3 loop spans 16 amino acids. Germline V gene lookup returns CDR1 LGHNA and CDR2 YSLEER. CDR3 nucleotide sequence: TGCGCCAGCAGCCGCGAACGACAGGGAGACACCGGGGAGCTGTTTTTT. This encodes CASSRERQGDTGELFF.

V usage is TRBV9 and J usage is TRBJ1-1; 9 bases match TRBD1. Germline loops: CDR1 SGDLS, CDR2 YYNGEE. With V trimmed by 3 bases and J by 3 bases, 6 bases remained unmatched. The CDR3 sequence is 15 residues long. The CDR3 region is CASSGTGQGDTEAFF. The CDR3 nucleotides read TGTGCCAGCAGCGGTACGGGACAGGGCGACACTGAAGCTTTCTTT.

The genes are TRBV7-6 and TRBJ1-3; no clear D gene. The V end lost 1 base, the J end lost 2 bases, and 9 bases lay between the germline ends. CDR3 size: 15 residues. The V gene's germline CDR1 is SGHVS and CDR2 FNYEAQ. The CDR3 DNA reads TGTGCCAGCAGCTTAGGACAACCAGCTGGAAACACCATATATTTT. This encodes CASSLGQPAGNTIYF.

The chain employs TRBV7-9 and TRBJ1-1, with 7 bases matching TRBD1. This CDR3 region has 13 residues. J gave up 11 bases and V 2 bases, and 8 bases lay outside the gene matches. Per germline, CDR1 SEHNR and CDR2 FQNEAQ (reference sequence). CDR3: CASSLTGAGMAFF. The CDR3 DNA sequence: TGTGCCAGCAGCTTAACAGGGGCCGGTATGGCTTTCTTT. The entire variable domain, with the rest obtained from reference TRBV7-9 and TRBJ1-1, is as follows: DTGVSQNPRHKITKRGQNVTFRCDPISEHNRLYWYRQTLGQGPEFLTYFQNEAQLEKSRLLSDRFSAERPKGSFSTLEIQRTEQGDSAMYLCASSLTGAGMAFFGQGTRLTVV.